This T cell receptor (beta chain) was recovered during a study of regulatory T cells in long-lasting Graves disease. Study results and caveats: Favored usage of TRBV28, TRBJ1-2 and TRBJ2-5 was recorded in persistent disease.

As to time point: newly diagnosed GD, antithyroid drugs for less than 3 months. Researchers made the TCR library from RNA that was extracted from PBMCs. Note on this clonotype: The antigen is not known.

CDR3 length: 14 residues. The V gene end was trimmed by 8 bases and the J gene end by 6 bases; junction bases not matched to a gene: 10. Germline loops: CDR1 LNHDA, CDR2 SQIVND (reference sequence). Investigators prepared the TCR beta libraries by applying iRepertoire HTBI primers and Arm-PCR of CDR3 regions. TCRdb re-analysed the multiplex PCR reads in MiXCR, keeping a single row per CDR3 protein. This table has 550,000 to 600,000 distinct CDR3 sequences, about 16% appearing once. The data were also submitted as part of a second study, on T cells in Graves' hyperthyroidism and ophthalmopathy. That work adds: Patients with uncontrolled infections, other autoimmune diseases, pregnancy or lactation were excluded. Researchers ran a first-round RT-PCR on the TCR CDR3 using the HTBI primer set.

This specimen was peripheral blood mononuclear cells (PBMCs), taken at new diagnosis, from a patient treated with antithyroid drugs. The receptor was derived from a man aged 18 to 29 with Graves disease. The chain recombines TRBV19 with TRBJ2-3; 8 bases align to TRBD2. This CDR3 is CASGLTSVTDTQYF. For the CDR3, the DNA is TGTGCCAGTGGACTGACTAGCGTCACTGATACGCAGTATTTT.